This T cell receptor beta chain was captured in a study of blood T cell repertoires in COVID-19. Study-wide context: The United States, Italy and Spain supplied acute and convalescent COVID-19 samples. PBMCs, B-cell-depleted T cells, or T cells provided the cDNA or gDNA that made up the material.

The CDR3 contains 14 residues. V lost 6 bases to trimming and J lost 1 base; unmatched junction nucleotides: 4. Germline V gene lookup returns CDR1 LGHDT and CDR2 YNNKEL (reference sequence). While infection was still active, Seattle patients were enrolled and then followed longitudinally. Source study methods: Estimation of nucleated cell counts relied on the amplification of reference gene primers. This table comes from immunoSEQ multiplex PCR, and its TCRdb copy is limited to in-frame clones, with some not included. That table furnishes V, J and clone size, whereas the DNA furnished D and trimming. The table shows about 310,000 clones, with about 90% occurring only once.

This chain uses TRBV3-1 (or the pseudogene TRBV3-2) with TRBJ1-1, with 8 bases that match TRBD1. The receptor was isolated from a woman aged 25 to 39 with COVID-19, enrolled during active disease. Material for sequencing was peripheral blood. CDR3 residues: CASRIDRGNTEAFF. DNA of the CDR3: TGTGCCAGCAGGATTGACAGGGGGAACACTGAAGCTTTCTTT.